These 32 T cell receptor beta chains were sequenced from one sample in a study of a mutant IDH1 vaccine in newly diagnosed glioma. Here immunoSEQ multiplex PCR was the method, and the copy in TCRdb shows in-frame clones only, minus some. The table lists 41,000 or so clones, roughly 79% of them singletons. These TCRs are of unknown antigen specificity. Time point of the sample: week 23, last vaccination. Alongside topical imiquimod, each dose of vaccine comprised 300 ug of mutant IDH1 20-mer peptide. The sample consisted of PBMCs, taken from a glioma patient whose treatment included an IDH1 peptide vaccine. The receptors stem from a woman between 40 and 50 years old with glioma. Some clones in this sample may be carry-over from other donors' samples.

J is TRBJ1-5 and V is TRBV19; D call uncertain. The CDR3 length is 14 residues. The germline CDR1 and CDR2 sequences are LNHDA and SQIVND (reference sequence). Trimming pared 6 bases from V and 4 bases from J, leaving 13 bases between. CDR3 coding DNA: TGTGCCAGTAGCTTCGGGAAAGGGAATCAGCCCCAGCATTTT. Protein product: CASSFGKGNQPQHF.

This chain uses TRBV11-2 with TRBJ2-5, with D perhaps matching TRBD1 (6 bases). Per the germline V gene, CDR1 is SGHAT and CDR2 is FQNNGV. Trimming pared 0 bases from V and 6 bases from J, leaving 14 bases between. This CDR3 has 15 residues. This CDR3 is CASSLEDRKFQTQYF. The CDR3 bases are TGTGCCAGCAGCTTAGAAGACAGGAAGTTTCAGACCCAGTACTTC. The full variable domain, its missing parts supplied by reference TRBV11-2 and TRBJ2-5, is EAGVAQSPRYKIIEKRQSVAFWCNPISGHATLYWYQQILGQGPKLLIQFQNNGVVDDSQLPKDRFSAERLKGVDSTLKIQPAKLEDSAVYLCASSLEDRKFQTQYFGPGTRLLVL.

The chain joins TRBV9 to TRBJ2-2; 11 nucleotides agree with TRBD2. This CDR3 is 17 amino acids long. CDR1 is SGDLS and CDR2 is YYNGEE in the germline V gene. Trimming at V came to 0 bases and at J to 6 bases, leaving 7 bases not matched to a gene. This chain's CDR3 is CASSVAIAGGPAGELFF. In nucleotides, the CDR3 is TGTGCCAGCAGCGTAGCGATAGCGGGGGGGCCGGCCGGGGAGCTGTTTTTT.

The V and J genes are TRBV2 and TRBJ1-1, with D perhaps matching TRBD1 (6 bases). The CDR3 sequence is 14 residues long. Per germline, CDR1 SNHLY and CDR2 FYNNEI. The V end lost 4 bases, the J end lost 4 bases, and 13 bases lay between the germline ends. In DNA form, the CDR3 reads TGTGCCAGCAGTGTTGCGGGGGCGGGCACTGAAGCTTTCTTT. Encoded protein: CASSVAGAGTEAFF. Using reference TRBV2 and TRBJ1-1 for the parts outside the CDR3, the full variable domain is EPEVTQTPSHQVTQMGQEVILRCVPISNHLYFYWYRQILGQKVEFLVSFYNNEISEKSEIFDDQFSVERPDGSNFTLKIRSTKLEDSAMYFCASSVAGAGTEAFFGQGTRLTVV.

This clone showed up just once. The gene calls are TRBV5-8 and TRBJ1-1; no definite D call. The germline V gene has CDR1 SGHTS and CDR2 YDEGEE. Trimming shortened V by 5 bases and J by 1 base, and 18 bases separated the two germline ends. The CDR3 has 16 amino acids. The CDR3 loop is CASRTVSVIGNTEAFF. The CDR3 coding sequence is TGTGCCAGCAGGACGGTTTCGGTGATCGGGAACACTGAAGCTTTCTTT.

This chain's CDR3 is CAISESVREQYF. CDR3 coding DNA: TGTGCCATCAGTGAGTCGGTTCGCGAGCAGTACTTC. This chain links TRBV10-3 with TRBJ2-7, with unresolved D. Germline V CDR1 and CDR2: ENHRY, SYGVKD. The CDR3 length is 12 residues. Trimming removed 0 bases at V and 6 bases at J, with 6 bases between.

The CDR3 nucleotides are TGTGCCAGCAGCGTAGGGTGGGGCTCTGGGGCCAACGTCCTGACTTTC. The encoded protein is CASSVGWGSGANVLTF. The gene calls are TRBV9 and TRBJ2-6, with no clear D. V was pared by 0 bases and J by 0 bases, with 7 bases between. This CDR3 spans 16 amino acids. Germline CDR1 SGDLS, CDR2 YYNGEE.

J is TRBJ1-2 and V is TRBV10-3, with 8 bases identical to TRBD1. Unmatched junction bases numbered 3, after V lost 4 bases and J lost 2 bases. This CDR3 has 14 residues. Per germline, CDR1 ENHRY and CDR2 SYGVKD. The chain's CDR3 is CAISARTGNYGYTF. In DNA, the CDR3 is TGTGCCATCAGTGCCAGGACAGGGAACTATGGCTACACCTTC.

The chain recombines TRBV7-9 with TRBJ1-5; no firm D call. The length of the CDR3 is 14 residues. V lost 3 bases, J lost 0 bases, and 6 bases lay in between. The V gene's germline CDR1 is SEHNR and CDR2 FQNEAQ (reference sequence). The DNA of the CDR3 is TGTGCCAGCAGCTTGGGGTATAGCAATCAGCCCCAGCATTTT. Protein sequence: CASSLGYSNQPQHF.

This chain joins TRBV6-5 and TRBJ1-1, with D unresolved. Germline V gene lookup returns CDR1 MNHEY and CDR2 SVGAGI. The CDR3 contains 14 residues. V was cut by 6 bases and J by 1 base, with 12 bases left in between. CDR3 sequence: CASSLTEKNTEAFF. CDR3 sequence (DNA): TGTGCCAGCAGCCTAACAGAGAAGAACACTGAAGCTTTCTTT.

The chain joins TRBV2 to TRBJ1-5, with 10 positions matching TRBD1. The CDR3 has 14 residues. The V segment lost 4 bases and the J segment 6 bases; nucleotides outside the gene matches: 3. Germline V CDR1 and CDR2: SNHLY, FYNNEI. This chain's CDR3 is CASSGTGGSQPQHF. The CDR3 DNA sequence: TGTGCCAGCAGTGGGACAGGGGGTAGTCAGCCCCAGCATTTT.

The V gene is TRBV6-1, the J gene TRBJ2-1; 7 bases align to TRBD2. CDR1 and CDR2 from the germline V gene are MNHNS and SASEGT. V dropped 1 base and J dropped 10; count of bases not matched to a gene: 4. The CDR3 has 13 amino acids. CDR3 DNA: TGTGCCAGCAGTGAAGAGCGGGGTACGGAGCAGTTCTTC. It codes for CASSEERGTEQFF.

This clone came up once. The rearrangement uses TRBV7-2 and TRBJ2-5; TRBD2 matches at 10 bases. CDR1 and CDR2 (germline): SGHTA, FQGNSA. Trimming took 6 bases from V and 3 from J; bases not matched to a gene: 13. The CDR3 runs 17 residues. In DNA form, the CDR3 reads TGTGCCAGCAGAACAAGGGGGACACTAGCGGGAAAAGAGACCCAGTACTTC. It yields the protein CASRTRGTLAGKETQYF.

This clone was seen a few times. CDR3 sequence: CSAETQHSFPYEQYF. The DNA for the CDR3 is TGCAGCGCCGAAACACAGCATAGTTTTCCCTACGAGCAGTACTTC. This chain links TRBV29-1 with TRBJ2-7; D ambiguous. The germline V gene has CDR1 SQVTM and CDR2 ANQGSEA. This CDR3 contains 15 residues. Deletions cut 7 bases from V and 2 bases from J, with 21 bases between.

The chain carries TRBV6-6 and TRBJ2-7; TRBD1 matches at 8 bases. This CDR3 spans 14 amino acids. Germline V gene lookup returns CDR1 MNHNY and CDR2 SVGAGI (reference sequence). V was clipped by 6 bases and J by 1 base; unmatched bases: 5. CDR3 bases: TGTGCCAGCAGACAGGGGGTGGGATCCTACGAGCAGTACTTC. Translated: CASRQGVGSYEQYF.

The chain combines TRBV18 with TRBJ2-2; D possibly corresponds to TRBD2 (5 bases). The CDR3 loop spans 16 amino acids. In germline, CDR1 is KGHSH, CDR2 LQKENI. V was pared by 2 bases and J by 6 bases, with 16 bases between. CDR3 protein: CASSPIAGKEAGELFF. The DNA for the CDR3 is TGTGCCAGCTCACCAATTGCCGGGAAAGAGGCCGGGGAGCTGTTTTTT.

CDR3 coding DNA: TGTGCCAGCAGCCTCACTGGAAGGGGTAGAACAGATACGCAGTATTTT. This codes for CASSLTGRGRTDTQYF. This chain joins TRBV9 and TRBJ2-3; D is possibly TRBD1 (5 bases). CDR3 length equals 16 residues. Germline CDR1 SGDLS, CDR2 YYNGEE. V was cut by 4 bases and J by 3 bases, with 18 bases left in between. The complete variable domain, with remaining parts taken from reference TRBV9 and TRBJ2-3, reads DSGVTQTPKHLITATGQRVTLRCSPRSGDLSVYWYQQSLDQGLQFLIQYYNGEERAKGNILERFSAQQFPDLHSELNLSSLELGDSALYFCASSLTGRGRTDTQYFGPGTRLTVL.

This chain joins TRBV2 and TRBJ2-5; unclear D gene. This CDR3 has 12 amino acids. The ends were cut back, 5 bases at V and 2 bases at J, with 6 bases in the middle. Germline lookup yields CDR1 SNHLY and CDR2 FYNNEI. CDR3 region: CASSFSQETQYF. CDR3 in DNA: TGTGCCAGCAGTTTCTCACAAGAGACCCAGTACTTC.

The genes are TRBV6-5 and TRBJ1-1, with D uncertain. The CDR3 is 14 amino acids. CDR1 and CDR2 (germline): MNHEY, SVGAGI. V dropped 0 bases and J dropped 3 bases, with 8 bases sitting between them. CDR3 coding DNA: TGTGCCAGCAGTTACTCGATACGGGACACTGAAGCTTTCTTT. This sequence encodes CASSYSIRDTEAFF.

This chain uses TRBV2 with TRBJ2-7; 9 bases fit TRBD2. Germline V CDR1 and CDR2: SNHLY, FYNNEI. This CDR3 comprises 13 residues. The J segment lost 5 bases and the V segment lost 9 bases, leaving 8 bases of the junction unmatched. CDR3 nucleotides: TGTGCCAGAAGGCGGGGGGGGGCGGACGAGCAGTACTTC. Translation: CARRRGGADEQYF.

V gene TRBV28 combines with J gene TRBJ2-2; 7 positions match TRBD1. The junction had 5 bases not matched to a gene; V was cut back by 6 bases and J by 4 bases. Germline CDR1 and CDR2: MDHEN and SYDVKM. CDR3 length equals 14 residues. CDR3 region: CASRPTGATGELFF. The CDR3, as DNA: TGTGCCAGCAGGCCCACAGGGGCCACCGGGGAGCTGTTTTTT.

This chain uses TRBV6-4 with TRBJ2-1; D unclear. CDR1 and CDR2 from the germline V gene are MRHNA and SNTAGT. V shed 3 bases and J shed 8 bases, with 11 bases lying between them. This CDR3 comprises 13 residues. In DNA, the CDR3 is TGTGCCAGCAGTGAACCGGGCCTCGATGAGCAGTTCTTC. Amino acids: CASSEPGLDEQFF.

This clone showed up just a few times. The chain recombines TRBV30 with TRBJ2-7; D might be TRBD1 (5 bases). The CDR3 is made up of 12 amino acids. Trimming removed 2 bases at V and 3 bases at J, with 8 bases between. CDR1 is GTSNPN and CDR2 is SVGIG in the germline V gene (reference sequence). CDR3 DNA sequence: TGTGCCTGGAGTCAGCAGGGCTACGAGCAGTACTTC. Translating gives CAWSQQGYEQYF.

J is TRBJ1-5 and V is TRBV10-3; D is perhaps TRBD1 (5 bases). The length of the CDR3 is 11 residues. Trimming took off 9 bases at V and 7 bases at J, with 10 bases between the two ends. The V gene's germline CDR1 is ENHRY and CDR2 SYGVKD. CDR3 sequence: CAIGARQPQHF. CDR3 DNA sequence: TGTGCCATAGGGGCCAGGCAGCCCCAGCATTTT.

This clone has just a few counts. The CDR3 sequence: CASSPLEGRTHGYTF. The DNA of the CDR3 is TGCGCCAGCAGCCCCCTGGAGGGGCGGACCCATGGCTACACCTTC. The gene calls are TRBV5-1 and TRBJ1-2; maybe TRBD1 (5 bases). Germline CDR1 reads SGHRS; CDR2 reads YFSETQ. Trimming left V 4 bases short and J 6 bases short, with 19 bases between. CDR3 length: 15 amino acids.

This clone was observed a few times. The chain recombines TRBV9 with TRBJ2-1, with 7 bases that match TRBD1. Germline-derived CDR1 and CDR2 are SGDLS and YYNGEE. Trimming took 0 bases from V and 12 from J; bases not matched to a gene: 9. CDR3 size: 14 residues. The CDR3 sequence is CASSVGTGPSGQFF. CDR3 nucleotides: TGTGCCAGCAGCGTAGGGACAGGACCCTCGGGGCAGTTCTTC.

This rearrangement joins TRBV28 to TRBJ1-5; no reliable D call. The ends were cut back, 3 bases at V and 0 bases at J, with 18 bases in the middle. The CDR3 consists of 18 residues. From germline, CDR1 is MDHEN and CDR2 SYDVKM. CDR3 DNA: TGTGCCAGCAGTTTCGGAATGGTGCCAAGGTATAGCAATCAGCCCCAGCATTTT. This sequence encodes CASSFGMVPRYSNQPQHF.

In this sample, this clone turned up once. J is TRBJ2-7 and V is TRBV9; 11 bases fit TRBD1. Germline-derived CDR1 and CDR2 are SGDLS and YYNGEE. V trimming: 1 base; J trimming: 2 bases; junction bases outside the gene matches: 2. The CDR3 extends over 15 amino acids. CDR3 bases: TGTGCCAGCAGCGTATTGGGACAGGGGGCCTACGAGCAGTACTTC. Protein sequence: CASSVLGQGAYEQYF.

The genes are TRBV7-2 and TRBJ2-7; perhaps TRBD1 as D (6 bases). V dropped 5 bases and J dropped 3 bases, with 14 bases sitting between them. Germline values: CDR1 SGHTA, CDR2 FQGNSA. The CDR3 extends over 14 amino acids. The CDR3 DNA is TGTGCCAGCAGCAACCGGGACAACATCTACGAGCAGTACTTC. Its translation: CASSNRDNIYEQYF. Full variable domain (rest looked up from reference TRBV7-2 and TRBJ2-7): GAGVSQSPSNKVTEKGKDVELRCDPISGHTALYWYRQSLGQGLEFLIYFQGNSAPDKSGLPSDRFSAERTGGSVSTLTIQRTQQEDSAVYLCASSNRDNIYEQYFGPGTRLTVT.

This chain links TRBV25-1 with TRBJ1-1, with D maybe TRBD1 (5 bases). The CDR3 consists of 14 residues. V lost 8 bases and J lost 3, with 16 bases in between. Germline loops: CDR1 MGHDK, CDR2 SYGVNS. The CDR3 spells CASQGAGWDTEAFF. The CDR3 DNA is TGTGCCAGCCAAGGGGCAGGATGGGACACTGAAGCTTTCTTT.

The V gene is TRBV18, the J gene TRBJ1-1; D is ambiguous. Germline-derived CDR1 and CDR2 are KGHSH and LQKENI. Trimming cost V 4 bases and J 1 base, with 16 bases left between them. This CDR3 is built from 16 residues. This CDR3 is CASSLLEAQSNTEAFF. The CDR3, as DNA: TGTGCCAGCTCACTCCTCGAAGCCCAGTCGAACACTGAAGCTTTCTTT.

This chain connects TRBV19 to TRBJ1-5; D is perhaps TRBD1 (5 bases). The CDR3 loop spans 13 amino acids. V was shortened by 6 bases and J by 7 bases, with 13 bases between the two germline ends. The germline CDR1 and CDR2 sequences are LNHDA and SQIVND (reference sequence). The chain's CDR3 is CASSPGDFQPQHF. CDR3 DNA sequence: TGTGCCAGTAGCCCCGGGGACTTCCAGCCCCAGCATTTT.